This TCR beta chain was observed in a study of T cell responses to AZD1222 COVID-19 vaccine. Clones were read by immunoSEQ multiplex PCR, and TCRdb kept only the in-frame ones, dropping some. The sample contains some 120,000 clones, about nine tenths of which appear only once. The CDR3 contains 13 residues. J lost 0 bases, V lost 8 bases, and 1 base had no gene match. From germline, CDR1 is MNHEY and CDR2 SMNVEV (reference sequence). The sequence was obtained from an adult in good health. The sequenced sample was peripheral blood, obtained on day 0 of AZD1222 vaccination. The V gene is TRBV27, the J gene TRBJ1-3, with TRBD1 matching 7 bases. CDR3 region: CASGTVSGNTIYF. DNA of the CDR3: TGTGCCAGCGGGACAGTCTCTGGAAACACCATATATTTT.